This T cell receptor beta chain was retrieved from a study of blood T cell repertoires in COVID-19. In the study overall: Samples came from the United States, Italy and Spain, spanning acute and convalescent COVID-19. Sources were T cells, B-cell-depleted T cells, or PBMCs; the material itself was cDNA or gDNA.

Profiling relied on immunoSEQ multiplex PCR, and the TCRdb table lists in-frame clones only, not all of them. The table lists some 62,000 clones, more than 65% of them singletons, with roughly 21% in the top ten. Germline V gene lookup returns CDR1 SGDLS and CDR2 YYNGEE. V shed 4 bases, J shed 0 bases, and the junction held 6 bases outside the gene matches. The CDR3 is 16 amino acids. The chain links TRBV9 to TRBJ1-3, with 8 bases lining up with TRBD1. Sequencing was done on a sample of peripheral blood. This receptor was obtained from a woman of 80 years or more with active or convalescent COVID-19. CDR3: CASSHDRGGSGNTIYF. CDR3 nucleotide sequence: TGTGCCAGCAGCCACGACAGGGGCGGCTCTGGAAACACCATATATTTT.